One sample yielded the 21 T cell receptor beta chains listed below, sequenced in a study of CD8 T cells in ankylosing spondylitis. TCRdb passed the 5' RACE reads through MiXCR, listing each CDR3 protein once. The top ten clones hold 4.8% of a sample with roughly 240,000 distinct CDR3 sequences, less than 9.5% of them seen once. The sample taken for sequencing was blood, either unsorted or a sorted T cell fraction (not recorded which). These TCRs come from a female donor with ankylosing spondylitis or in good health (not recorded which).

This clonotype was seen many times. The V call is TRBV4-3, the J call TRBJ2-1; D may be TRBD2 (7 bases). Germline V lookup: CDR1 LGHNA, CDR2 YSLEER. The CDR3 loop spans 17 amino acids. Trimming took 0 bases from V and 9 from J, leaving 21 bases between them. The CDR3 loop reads CASSQDMSGGRKGEQFF. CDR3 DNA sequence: TGCGCCAGCAGCCAAGATATGTCCGGGGGGCGGAAAGGTGAGCAGTTCTTC.

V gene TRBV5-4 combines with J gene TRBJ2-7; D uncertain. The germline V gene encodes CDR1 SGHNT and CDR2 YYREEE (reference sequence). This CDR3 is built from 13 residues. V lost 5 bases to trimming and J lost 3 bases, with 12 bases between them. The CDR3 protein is CASRDSVNYEQYF. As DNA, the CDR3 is TGTGCCAGCAGGGATTCGGTCAACTACGAGCAGTACTTC.

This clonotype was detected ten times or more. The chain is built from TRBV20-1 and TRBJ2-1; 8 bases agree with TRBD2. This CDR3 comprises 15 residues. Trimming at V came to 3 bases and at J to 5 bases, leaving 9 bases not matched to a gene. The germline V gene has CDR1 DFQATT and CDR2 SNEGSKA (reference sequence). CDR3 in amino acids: CSARSGRGRDNEQFF. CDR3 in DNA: TGCAGTGCTAGGTCCGGGAGGGGTCGGGACAATGAGCAGTTCTTC.

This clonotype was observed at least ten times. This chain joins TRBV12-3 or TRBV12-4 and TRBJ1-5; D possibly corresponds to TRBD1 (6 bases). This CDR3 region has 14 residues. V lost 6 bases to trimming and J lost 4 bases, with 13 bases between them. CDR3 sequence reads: CASSPGAGNQPQHF. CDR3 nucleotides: TGTGCCAGCAGCCCGGGGGCTGGGAATCAGCCCCAGCATTTT.

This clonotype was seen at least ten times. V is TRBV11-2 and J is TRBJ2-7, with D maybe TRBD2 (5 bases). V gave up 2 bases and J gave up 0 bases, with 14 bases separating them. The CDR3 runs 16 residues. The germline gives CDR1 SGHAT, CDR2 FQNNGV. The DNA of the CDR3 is TGTGCCAGCAGCTTATCGGGCGGGTTTAGCTCCTACGAGCAGTACTTC. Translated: CASSLSGGFSSYEQYF.

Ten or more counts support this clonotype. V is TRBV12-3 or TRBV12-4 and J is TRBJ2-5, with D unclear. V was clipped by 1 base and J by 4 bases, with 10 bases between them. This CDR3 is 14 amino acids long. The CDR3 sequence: CASSLVGGGETQYF. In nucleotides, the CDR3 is TGTGCCAGCAGTTTAGTAGGTGGTGGAGAGACCCAGTACTTC.

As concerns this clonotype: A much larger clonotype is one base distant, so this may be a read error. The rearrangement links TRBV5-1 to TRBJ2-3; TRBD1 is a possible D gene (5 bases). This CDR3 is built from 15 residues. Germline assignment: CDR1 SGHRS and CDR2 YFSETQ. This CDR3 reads CVSSLDNPSTDTQYF. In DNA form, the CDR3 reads TGCGTCAGCAGCTTGGACAACCCTAGCACAGATACGCAGTATTTT.

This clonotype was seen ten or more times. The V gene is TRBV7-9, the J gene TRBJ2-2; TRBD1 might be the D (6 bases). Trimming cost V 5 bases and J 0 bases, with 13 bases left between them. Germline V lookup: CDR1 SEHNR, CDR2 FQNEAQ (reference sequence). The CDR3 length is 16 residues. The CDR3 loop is CASSPPSGANTGELFF. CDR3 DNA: TGTGCCAGCAGCCCCCCTTCAGGGGCGAACACCGGGGAGCTGTTTTTT.

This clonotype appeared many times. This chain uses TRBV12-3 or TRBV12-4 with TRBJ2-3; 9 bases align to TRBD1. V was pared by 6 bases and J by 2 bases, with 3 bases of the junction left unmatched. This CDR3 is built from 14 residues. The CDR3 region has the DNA TGTGCCAGCAGCCGACAGGGGGTCACAGATACGCAGTATTTT. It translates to CASSRQGVTDTQYF.

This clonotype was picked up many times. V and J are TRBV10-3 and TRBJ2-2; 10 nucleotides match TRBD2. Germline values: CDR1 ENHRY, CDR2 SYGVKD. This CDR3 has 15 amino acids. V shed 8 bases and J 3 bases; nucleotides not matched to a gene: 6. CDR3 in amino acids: CAILAGAVDTGELFF. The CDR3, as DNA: TGTGCCATCCTAGCGGGAGCGGTGGACACCGGGGAGCTGTTTTTT.

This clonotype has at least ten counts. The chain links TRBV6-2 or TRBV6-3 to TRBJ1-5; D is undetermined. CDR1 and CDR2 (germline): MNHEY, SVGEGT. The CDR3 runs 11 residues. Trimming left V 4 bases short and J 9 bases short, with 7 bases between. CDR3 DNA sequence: TGTGCCAGCAGTTTCCCGGGGCCCCAGCATTTT. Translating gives CASSFPGPQHF.

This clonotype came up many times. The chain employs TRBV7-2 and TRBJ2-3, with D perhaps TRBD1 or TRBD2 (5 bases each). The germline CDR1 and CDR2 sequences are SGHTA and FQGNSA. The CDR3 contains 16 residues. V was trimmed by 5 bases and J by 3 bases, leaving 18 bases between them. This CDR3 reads CASSPGSYMETDTQYF. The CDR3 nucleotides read TGTGCCAGCAGCCCAGGGAGTTACATGGAGACAGATACGCAGTATTTT.

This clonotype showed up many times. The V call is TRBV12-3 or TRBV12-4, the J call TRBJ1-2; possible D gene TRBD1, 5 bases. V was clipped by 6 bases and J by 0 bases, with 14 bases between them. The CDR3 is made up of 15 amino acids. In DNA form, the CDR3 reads TGTGCCAGCAGACGAGACAGACGCTCTAACTATGGCTACACCTTC. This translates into CASRRDRRSNYGYTF.

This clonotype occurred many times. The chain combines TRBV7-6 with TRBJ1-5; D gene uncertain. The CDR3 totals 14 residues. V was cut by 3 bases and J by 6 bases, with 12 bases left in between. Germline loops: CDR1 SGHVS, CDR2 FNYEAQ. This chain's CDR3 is CASSFRARGQPQHF. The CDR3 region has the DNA TGTGCCAGCAGCTTCCGGGCACGGGGTCAGCCCCAGCATTTT.

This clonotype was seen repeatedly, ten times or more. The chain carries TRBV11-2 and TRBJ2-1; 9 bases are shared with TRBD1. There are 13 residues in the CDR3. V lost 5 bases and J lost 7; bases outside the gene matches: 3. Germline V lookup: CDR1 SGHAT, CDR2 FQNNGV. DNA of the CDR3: TGTGCCAGCAGCGCGGGACAGGGAAATGAGCAGTTCTTC. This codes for CASSAGQGNEQFF.

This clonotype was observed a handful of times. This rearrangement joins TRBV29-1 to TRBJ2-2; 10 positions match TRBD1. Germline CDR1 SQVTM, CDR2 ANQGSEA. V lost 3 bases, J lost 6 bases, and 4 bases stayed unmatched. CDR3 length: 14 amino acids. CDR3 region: CSVEGDRGAGELFF. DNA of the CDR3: TGCAGCGTTGAGGGGGACAGGGGTGCCGGGGAGCTGTTTTTT.

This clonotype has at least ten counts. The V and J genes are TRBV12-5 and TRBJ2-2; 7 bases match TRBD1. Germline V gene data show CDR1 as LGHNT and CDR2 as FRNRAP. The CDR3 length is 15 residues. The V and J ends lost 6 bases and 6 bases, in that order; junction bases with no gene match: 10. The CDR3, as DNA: TGTGCTAGTGGCCGGGGACAGAGGACCGCCGGGGAGCTGTTTTTT. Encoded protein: CASGRGQRTAGELFF.

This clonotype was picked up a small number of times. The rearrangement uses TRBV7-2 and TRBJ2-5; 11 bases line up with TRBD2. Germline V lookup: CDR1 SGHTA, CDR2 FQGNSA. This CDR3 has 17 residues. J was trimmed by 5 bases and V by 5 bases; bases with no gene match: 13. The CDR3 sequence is CASSLETSGSYRETQYF. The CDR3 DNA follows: TGTGCCAGCAGCCTCGAAACTAGCGGGAGCTACCGGGAGACCCAGTACTTC.

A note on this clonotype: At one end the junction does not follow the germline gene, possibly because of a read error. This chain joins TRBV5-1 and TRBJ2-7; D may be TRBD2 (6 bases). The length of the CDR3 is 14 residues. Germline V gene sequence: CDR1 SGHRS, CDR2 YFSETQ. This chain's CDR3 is CASSFDSGSYAQYF. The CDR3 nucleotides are TGCGCCAGCAGCTTCGACAGCGGGTCCTACGCGCAGTACTTC.

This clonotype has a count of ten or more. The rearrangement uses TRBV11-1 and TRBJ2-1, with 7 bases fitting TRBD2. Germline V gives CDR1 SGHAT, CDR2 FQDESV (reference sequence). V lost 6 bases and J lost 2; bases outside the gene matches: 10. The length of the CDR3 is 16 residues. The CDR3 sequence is CASRRSDGLAYNEQFF. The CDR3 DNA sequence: TGTGCCAGCAGACGTTCGGATGGACTAGCCTACAATGAGCAGTTCTTC.

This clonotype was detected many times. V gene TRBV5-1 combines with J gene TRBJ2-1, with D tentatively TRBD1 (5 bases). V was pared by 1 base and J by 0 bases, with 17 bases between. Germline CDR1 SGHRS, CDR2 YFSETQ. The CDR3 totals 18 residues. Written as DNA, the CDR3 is TGCGCCAGCAGCTTGTTACAGGCCAGATATAGCTCCTACAATGAGCAGTTCTTC. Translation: CASSLLQARYSSYNEQFF.